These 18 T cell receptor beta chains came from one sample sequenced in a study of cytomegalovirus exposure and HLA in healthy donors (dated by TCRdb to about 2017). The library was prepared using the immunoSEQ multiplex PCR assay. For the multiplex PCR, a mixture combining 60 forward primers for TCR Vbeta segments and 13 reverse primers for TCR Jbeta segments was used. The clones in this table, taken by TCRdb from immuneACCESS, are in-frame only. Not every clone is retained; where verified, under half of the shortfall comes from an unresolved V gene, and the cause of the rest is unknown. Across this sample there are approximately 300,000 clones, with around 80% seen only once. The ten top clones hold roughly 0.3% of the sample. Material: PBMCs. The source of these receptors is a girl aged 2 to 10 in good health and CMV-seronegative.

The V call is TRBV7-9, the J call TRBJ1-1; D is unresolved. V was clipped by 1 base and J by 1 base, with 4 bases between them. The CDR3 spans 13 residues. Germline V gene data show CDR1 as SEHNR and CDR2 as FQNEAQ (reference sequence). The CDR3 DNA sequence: TGTGCCAGCAGCTTAGTAGAGAACACTGAAGCTTTCTTT. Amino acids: CASSLVENTEAFF. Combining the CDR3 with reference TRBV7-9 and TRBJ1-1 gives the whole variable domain DTGVSQNPRHKITKRGQNVTFRCDPISEHNRLYWYRQTLGQGPEFLTYFQNEAQLEKSRLLSDRFSAERPKGSFSTLEIQRTEQGDSAMYLCASSLVENTEAFFGQGTRLTVV.

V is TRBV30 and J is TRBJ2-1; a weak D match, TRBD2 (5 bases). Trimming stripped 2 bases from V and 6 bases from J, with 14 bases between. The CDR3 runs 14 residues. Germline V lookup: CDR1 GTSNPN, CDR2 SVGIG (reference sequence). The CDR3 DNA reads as TGTGCCTGGAGTAAGTCGAGGGCTCTCAATGAGCAGTTCTTC. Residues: CAWSKSRALNEQFF.

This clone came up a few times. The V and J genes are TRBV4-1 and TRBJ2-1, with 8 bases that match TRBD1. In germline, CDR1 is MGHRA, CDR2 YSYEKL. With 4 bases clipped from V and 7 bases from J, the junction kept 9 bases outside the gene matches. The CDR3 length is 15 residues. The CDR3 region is CASSPPWTGRNEQFF. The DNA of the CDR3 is TGCGCCAGCAGCCCACCATGGACAGGGAGGAATGAGCAGTTCTTC.

CDR3 nucleotides: TGTGCCAGCAGTTTACCCTTGTCCGCCAAAAACATTCAGTACTTC. Protein: CASSLPLSAKNIQYF. The chain is built from TRBV28 and TRBJ2-4, with D uncertain. Between the trimmed V and J ends, which lost 2 bases and 1 base, there was a span of 9 bases. Germline CDR1 and CDR2: MDHEN and SYDVKM. The CDR3 is 15 amino acids.

CDR3 DNA sequence: TGTGCCAGCAGTTCCAGGCCGAGTGGCGATACGCAGTATTTT. Its translation is CASSSRPSGDTQYF. This chain joins TRBV27 and TRBJ2-3; no reliable D call. This CDR3 comprises 14 residues. The germline V and J ends were trimmed by 4 bases and 6 bases, with 14 bases remaining between them. Per the germline V gene, CDR1 is MNHEY and CDR2 is SMNVEV (reference sequence).

The CDR3 region has the DNA TGTGCCAGCTCACCGTTATCAGGGTTGTACTACGAGCAGTACTTC. Amino acids: CASSPLSGLYYEQYF. V usage is TRBV18 and J usage is TRBJ2-7, with D possibly matching TRBD1 (5 bases). Germline CDR1 reads KGHSH; CDR2 reads LQKENI. V lost 3 bases to trimming and J lost 3 bases, with 15 bases between them. The CDR3 runs to 15 residues.

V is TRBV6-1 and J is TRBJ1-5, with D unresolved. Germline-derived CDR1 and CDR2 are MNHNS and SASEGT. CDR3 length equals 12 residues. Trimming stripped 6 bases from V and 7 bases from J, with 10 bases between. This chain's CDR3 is CASRYSGQPQHF. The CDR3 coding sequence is TGTGCCAGCAGGTACAGTGGCCAGCCCCAGCATTTT.

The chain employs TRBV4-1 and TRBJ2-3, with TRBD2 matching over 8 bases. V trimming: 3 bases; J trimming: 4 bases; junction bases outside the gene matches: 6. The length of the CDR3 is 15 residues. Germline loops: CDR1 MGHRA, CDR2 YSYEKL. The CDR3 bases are TGCGCCAGCAGCCACGGGACTAGGTACCCAGATACGCAGTATTTT. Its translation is CASSHGTRYPDTQYF.

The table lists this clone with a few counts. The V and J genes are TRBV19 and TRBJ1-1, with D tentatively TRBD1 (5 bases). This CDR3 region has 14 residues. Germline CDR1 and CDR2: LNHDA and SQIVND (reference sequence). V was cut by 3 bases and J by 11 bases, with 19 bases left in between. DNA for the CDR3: TGTGCCAGTAGTATTTTTTTTGGGGCTAATGGGGCTTTCTTT. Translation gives CASSIFFGANGAFF.

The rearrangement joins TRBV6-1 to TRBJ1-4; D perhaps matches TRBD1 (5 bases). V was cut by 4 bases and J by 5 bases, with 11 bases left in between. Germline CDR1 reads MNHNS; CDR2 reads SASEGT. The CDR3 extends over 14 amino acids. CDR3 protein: CASSGYRLNEKLFF. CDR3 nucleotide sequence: TGTGCCAGCAGTGGGTACAGGCTGAATGAAAAACTGTTTTTT.

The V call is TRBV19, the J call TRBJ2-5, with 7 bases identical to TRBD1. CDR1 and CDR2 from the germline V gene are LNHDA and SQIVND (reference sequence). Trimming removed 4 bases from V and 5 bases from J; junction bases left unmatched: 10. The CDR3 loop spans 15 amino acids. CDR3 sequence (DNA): TGTGCCAGTAGTACCTACAGGGGCCCGGGGGAGACCCAGTACTTC. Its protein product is CASSTYRGPGETQYF.

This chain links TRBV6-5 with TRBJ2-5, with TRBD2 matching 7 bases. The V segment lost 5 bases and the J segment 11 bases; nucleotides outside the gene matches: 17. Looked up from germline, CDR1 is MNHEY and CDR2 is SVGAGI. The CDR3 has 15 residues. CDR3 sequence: CASSLLSGGPLEQYF. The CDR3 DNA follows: TGTGCCAGCAGTCTCCTATCGGGAGGCCCCCTAGAGCAGTACTTC.

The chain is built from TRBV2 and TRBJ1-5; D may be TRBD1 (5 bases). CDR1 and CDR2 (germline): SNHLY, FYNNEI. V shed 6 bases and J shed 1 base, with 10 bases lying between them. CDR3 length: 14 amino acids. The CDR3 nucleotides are TGTGCCAGCAGGGCGACAGTGAGCAATCAGCCCCAGCATTTT. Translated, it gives CASRATVSNQPQHF.

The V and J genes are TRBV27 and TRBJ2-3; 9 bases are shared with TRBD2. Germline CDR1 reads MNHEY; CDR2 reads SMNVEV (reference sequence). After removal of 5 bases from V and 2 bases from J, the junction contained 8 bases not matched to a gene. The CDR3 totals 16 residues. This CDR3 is CASSDQAGGLTDTQYF. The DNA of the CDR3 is TGTGCCAGCAGTGACCAAGCGGGAGGACTCACAGATACGCAGTATTTT.

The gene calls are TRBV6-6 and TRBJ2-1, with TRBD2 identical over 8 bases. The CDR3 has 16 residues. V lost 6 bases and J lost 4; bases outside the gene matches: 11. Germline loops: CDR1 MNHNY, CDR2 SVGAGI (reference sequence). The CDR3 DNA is TGTGCCAGCAGGCTTTCTAAAGCGGGGGATTACAATGAGCAGTTCTTC. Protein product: CASRLSKAGDYNEQFF.

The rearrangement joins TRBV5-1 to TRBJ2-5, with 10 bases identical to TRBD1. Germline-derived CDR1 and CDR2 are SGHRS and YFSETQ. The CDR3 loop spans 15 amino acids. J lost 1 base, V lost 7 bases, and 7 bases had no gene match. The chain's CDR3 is CASARQGATQETQYF. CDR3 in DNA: TGCGCCAGCGCCCGACAGGGGGCGACCCAAGAGACCCAGTACTTC.

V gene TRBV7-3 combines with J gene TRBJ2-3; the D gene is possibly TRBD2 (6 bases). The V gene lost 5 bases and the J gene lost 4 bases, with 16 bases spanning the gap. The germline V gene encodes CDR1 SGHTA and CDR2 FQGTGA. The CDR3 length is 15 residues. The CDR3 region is CASSLRGGGADTQYF. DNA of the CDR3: TGTGCCAGCAGCCTAAGAGGTGGAGGGGCAGATACGCAGTATTTT.

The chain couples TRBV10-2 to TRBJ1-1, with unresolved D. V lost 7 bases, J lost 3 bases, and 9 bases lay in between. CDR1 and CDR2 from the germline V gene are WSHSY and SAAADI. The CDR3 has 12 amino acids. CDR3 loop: CASTLHHTEAFF. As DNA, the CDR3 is TGCGCCAGCACACTGCACCACACTGAAGCTTTCTTT.